In its sample, the clone carrying this T cell receptor (beta chain) was seen once. Its target is not known. The data originate from a study of OX40 agonist ivuxolimab in advanced cancers. Whole-study context: Six ivuxolimab dose levels, 0.01 to 10 mg/kg, were given intravenously every 2 weeks.

Study findings and constraints: Clonal expansion from baseline to week 6 occurred in both CD4+ and CD8+ T cells.

Profiled with immunoSEQ multiplex PCR; TCRdb holds only in-frame clones, not every one. The sample holds 40,000 to 60,000 clones, nearly 80% seen once. The TCR sequence derives from an adult with an advanced solid tumor such as melanoma, head and neck, liver or kidney cancer. This specimen was CD4+ or CD8+ T cells sorted from blood, taken in a trial of the OX40 agonist ivuxolimab.

In DNA form, the CDR3 reads TGCGCCAGCAGCTTGGCTACCCGGGGGGACAGGGAGCAGTACTTC. Its translation is CASSLATRGDREQYF. The V gene is TRBV5-1, the J gene TRBJ2-7, with D perhaps TRBD1 (8 bases). The CDR3 runs to 15 residues. V shed 0 bases and J shed 7 bases, with 17 bases lying between them. The V gene's germline CDR1 is SGHRS and CDR2 YFSETQ.